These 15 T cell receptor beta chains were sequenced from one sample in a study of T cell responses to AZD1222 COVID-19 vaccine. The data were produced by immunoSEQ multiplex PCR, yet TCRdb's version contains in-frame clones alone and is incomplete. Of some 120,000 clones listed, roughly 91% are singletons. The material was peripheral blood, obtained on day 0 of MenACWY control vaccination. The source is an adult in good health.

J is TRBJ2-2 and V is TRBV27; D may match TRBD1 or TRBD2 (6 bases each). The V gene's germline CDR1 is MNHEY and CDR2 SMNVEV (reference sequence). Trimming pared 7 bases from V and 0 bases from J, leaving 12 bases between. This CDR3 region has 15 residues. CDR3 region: CASTGAPANTGELFF. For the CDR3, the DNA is TGTGCCAGCACGGGGGCGCCCGCGAACACCGGGGAGCTGTTTTTT.

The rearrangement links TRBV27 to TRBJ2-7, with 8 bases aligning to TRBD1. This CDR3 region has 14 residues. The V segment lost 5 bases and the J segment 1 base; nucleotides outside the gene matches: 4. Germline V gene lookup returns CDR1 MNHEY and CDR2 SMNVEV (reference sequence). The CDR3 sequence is CASSGQGISYEQYF. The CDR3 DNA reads TGTGCCAGCAGTGGACAGGGTATATCCTACGAGCAGTACTTC.

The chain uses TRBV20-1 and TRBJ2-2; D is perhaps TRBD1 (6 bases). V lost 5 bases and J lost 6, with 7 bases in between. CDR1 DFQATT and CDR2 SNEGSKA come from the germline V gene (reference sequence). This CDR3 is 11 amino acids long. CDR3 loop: CSAQGPGELFF. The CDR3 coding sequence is TGCAGTGCTCAGGGGCCCGGGGAGCTGTTTTTT.

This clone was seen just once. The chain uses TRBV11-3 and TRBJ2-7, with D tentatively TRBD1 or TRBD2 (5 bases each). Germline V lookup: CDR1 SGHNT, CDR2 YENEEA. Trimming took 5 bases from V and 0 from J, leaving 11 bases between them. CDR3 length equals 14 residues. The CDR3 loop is CASSRGWNSYEQYF. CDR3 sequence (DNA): TGTGCCAGCAGCCGGGGCTGGAACTCCTACGAGCAGTACTTC.

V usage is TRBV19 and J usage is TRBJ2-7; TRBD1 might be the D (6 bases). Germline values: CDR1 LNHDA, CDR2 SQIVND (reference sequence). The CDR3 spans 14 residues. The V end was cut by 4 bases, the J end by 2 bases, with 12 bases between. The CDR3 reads CASSRGQRAYEQYF. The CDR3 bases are TGTGCCAGTAGTAGAGGACAGAGAGCCTACGAGCAGTACTTC.

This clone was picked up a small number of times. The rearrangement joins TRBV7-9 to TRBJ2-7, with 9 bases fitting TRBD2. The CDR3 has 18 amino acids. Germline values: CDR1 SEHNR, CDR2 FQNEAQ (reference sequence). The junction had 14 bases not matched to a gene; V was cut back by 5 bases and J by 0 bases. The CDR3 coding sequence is TGTGCCAGCAGCCCTTCAACTAGCGGGTTACCTAGCTCCTACGAGCAGTACTTC. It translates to CASSPSTSGLPSSYEQYF.

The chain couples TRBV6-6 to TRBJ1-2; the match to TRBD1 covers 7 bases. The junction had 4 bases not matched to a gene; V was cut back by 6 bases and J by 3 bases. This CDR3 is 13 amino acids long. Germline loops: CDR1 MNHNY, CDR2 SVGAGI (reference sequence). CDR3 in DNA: TGTGCCAGCAGCCAGGGGGTCGACTATGGCTACACCTTC. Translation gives CASSQGVDYGYTF.

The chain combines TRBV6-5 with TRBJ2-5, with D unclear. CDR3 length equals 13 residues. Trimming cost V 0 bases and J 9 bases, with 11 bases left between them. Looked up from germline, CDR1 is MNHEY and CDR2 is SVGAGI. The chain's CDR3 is CASSYSNPPAQYF. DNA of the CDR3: TGTGCCAGCAGTTACTCAAACCCCCCGGCCCAGTACTTC.

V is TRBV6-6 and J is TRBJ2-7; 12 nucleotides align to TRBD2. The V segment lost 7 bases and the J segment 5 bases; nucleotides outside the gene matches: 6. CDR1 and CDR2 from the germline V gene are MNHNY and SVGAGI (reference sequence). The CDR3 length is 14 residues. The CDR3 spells CASIATSGSHEQYF. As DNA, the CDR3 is TGTGCCAGCATTGCGACTAGCGGGAGCCACGAGCAGTACTTC.

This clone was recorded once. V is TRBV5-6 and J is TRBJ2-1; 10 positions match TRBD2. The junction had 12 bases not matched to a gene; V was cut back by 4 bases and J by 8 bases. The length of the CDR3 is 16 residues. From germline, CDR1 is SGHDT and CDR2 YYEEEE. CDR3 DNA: TGTGCCAGCAGCCCCGATCTAGCGGGAGACCCTGATGAGCAGTTCTTC. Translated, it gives CASSPDLAGDPDEQFF.

In DNA, the CDR3 is TGTGCCAGCAGTTACAGCGCCGGGACGACGAATGGCTACACCTTC. Translated: CASSYSAGTTNGYTF. The V gene is TRBV6-5, the J gene TRBJ1-2; perhaps TRBD1 as D (5 bases). Deletions cut 2 bases from V and 6 bases from J, with 16 bases between. The CDR3 totals 15 residues. CDR1 is MNHEY, CDR2 SVGAGI, per germline.

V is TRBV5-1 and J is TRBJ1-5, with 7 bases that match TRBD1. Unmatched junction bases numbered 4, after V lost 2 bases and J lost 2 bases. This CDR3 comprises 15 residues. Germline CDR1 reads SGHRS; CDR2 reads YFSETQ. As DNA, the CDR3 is TGCGCCAGCAGCTTAACAGGGGAGGGCAATCAGCCCCAGCATTTT. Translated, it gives CASSLTGEGNQPQHF.

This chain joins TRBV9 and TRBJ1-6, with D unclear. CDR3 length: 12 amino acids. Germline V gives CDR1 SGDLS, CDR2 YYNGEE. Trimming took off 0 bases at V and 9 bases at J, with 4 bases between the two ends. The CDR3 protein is CASSVVSSPLHF. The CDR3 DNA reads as TGTGCCAGCAGCGTAGTGTCTTCACCCCTCCACTTT. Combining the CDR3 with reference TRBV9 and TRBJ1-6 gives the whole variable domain DSGVTQTPKHLITATGQRVTLRCSPRSGDLSVYWYQQSLDQGLQFLIQYYNGEERAKGNILERFSAQQFPDLHSELNLSSLELGDSALYFCASSVVSSPLHFGNGTRLTVT.

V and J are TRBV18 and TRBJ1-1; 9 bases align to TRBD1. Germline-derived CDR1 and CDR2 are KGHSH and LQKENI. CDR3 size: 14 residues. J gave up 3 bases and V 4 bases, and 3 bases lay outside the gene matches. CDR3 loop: CASSRGQGHTEAFF. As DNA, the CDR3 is TGTGCCAGCTCACGGGGACAGGGCCACACTGAAGCTTTCTTT.

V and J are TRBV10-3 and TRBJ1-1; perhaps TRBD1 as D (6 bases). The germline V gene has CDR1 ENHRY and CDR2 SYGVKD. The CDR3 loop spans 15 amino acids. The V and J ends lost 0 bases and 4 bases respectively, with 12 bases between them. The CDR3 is CAISESIGGATEAFF. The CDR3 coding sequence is TGTGCCATCAGTGAGTCGATTGGGGGGGCCACTGAAGCTTTCTTT.